One and the same sample provided the 19 T cell receptor beta chains below, sequenced in a study of PD-1 blockade in classical Hodgkin lymphoma. Sequencing was performed with immunoSEQ multiplex PCR; in TCRdb, only in-frame clones are kept and a portion is missing. The sample lists 90,000 to 130,000 clones, roughly nine tenths occurring once. The patients all showed relapse after autologous stem cell transplantation, while their brentuximab vedotin exposure varied. The sample consisted of peripheral blood mononuclear cells (PBMCs), taken before the second cycle of nivolumab. These TCRs come from a human donor with classical Hodgkin lymphoma.

The chain has TRBV13 and TRBJ2-7, with a possible D match to TRBD1 (6 bases). Germline lookup yields CDR1 PRHDT and CDR2 FYEKMQ (reference sequence). The CDR3 totals 14 residues. The germline V and J ends were trimmed by 5 bases and 2 bases, with 13 bases remaining between them. The CDR3 region is CASSPSTGPYEQYF. Written as DNA, the CDR3 is TGTGCCAGCAGCCCCAGCACAGGGCCCTACGAGCAGTACTTC.

The V and J genes are TRBV4-1 and TRBJ1-6; D ambiguous. The V gene's germline CDR1 is MGHRA and CDR2 YSYEKL. V gave up 1 base and J gave up 16 bases, with 14 bases separating them. There are 13 residues in the CDR3. CDR3 DNA: TGCGCCAGCAGCCAAGTAGGGCCCGTTTATCTCCACTTT. Translating gives CASSQVGPVYLHF.

The chain couples TRBV11-3 to TRBJ2-7; D is uncertain. The germline V gene has CDR1 SGHNT and CDR2 YENEEA. This CDR3 contains 13 residues. V was pared by 5 bases and J by 3 bases, with 11 bases between. The CDR3: CASSPGPYYEQYF. The DNA of the CDR3 is TGTGCCAGCAGCCCCGGACCTTACTACGAGCAGTACTTC.

J is TRBJ2-5 and V is TRBV7-6, with TRBD1 as a possible D gene (7 bases). Germline V gene sequence: CDR1 SGHVS, CDR2 FNYEAQ. The CDR3 has 16 amino acids. V lost 4 bases to trimming and J lost 5 bases, with 20 bases between them. The CDR3 region has the DNA TGTGCCAGCAGCTCCCATGGAGGGGGCGGTGGGGAGACCCAGTACTTC. Translation gives CASSSHGGGGGETQYF.

This rearrangement joins TRBV21-1 to TRBJ2-2; no DNA check was done on the table's D call, TRBD1. TRBV21-1 is listed as a pseudogene. This CDR3 contains 16 residues. This CDR3 is CASSKVGAGGHGELFF. Written as DNA, the CDR3 is TGTGCCAGCAGCAAAGTGGGCGCAGGGGGGCACGGGGAGCTGTTTTTT.

This clone was seen more than once but under ten times. The rearrangement uses TRBV27 and TRBJ1-2; no reliable D call. V was pared by 2 bases and J by 2 bases, with 6 bases between. Per germline, CDR1 MNHEY and CDR2 SMNVEV (reference sequence). The CDR3 totals 13 residues. CDR3 residues: CASSLGSNYGYTF. For the CDR3, the DNA is TGTGCCAGCAGTTTAGGTTCCAACTATGGCTACACCTTC.

The rearrangement uses TRBV15 and TRBJ1-1; D call uncertain. In germline, CDR1 is LNHNV, CDR2 YYDKDF (reference sequence). With 5 bases removed from V and 1 base from J, the gap between germline ends came to 14 bases. The CDR3 spans 15 residues. The CDR3 region is CATSWPGGSNTEAFF. The CDR3 DNA is TGTGCCACCAGCTGGCCGGGAGGTTCGAACACTGAAGCTTTCTTT.

This chain uses TRBV28 with TRBJ2-5; 9 bases map to TRBD2. The J segment lost 2 bases and the V segment lost 7 bases, leaving 11 bases of the junction unmatched. The CDR3 runs to 16 residues. Germline V lookup: CDR1 MDHEN, CDR2 SYDVKM. The CDR3 sequence is CASTYGAGGIQETQYF. The CDR3 region has the DNA TGTGCCAGCACCTATGGGGCGGGAGGGATACAAGAGACCCAGTACTTC.

This clone came up a few times. This chain connects TRBV2 to TRBJ1-1, with D unresolved. The CDR3 loop spans 11 amino acids. CDR1 SNHLY and CDR2 FYNNEI come from the germline V gene. The V end lost 6 bases, the J end lost 9 bases, and 11 bases lay between the germline ends. In DNA form, the CDR3 reads TGTGCCAGCAGCAGCCTAAAGAAAGCTTTCTTT. It yields the protein CASSSLKKAFF.

The J gene is TRBJ1-2, the V gene TRBV27; D ambiguous. The CDR3 is made up of 15 amino acids. V was shortened by 3 bases and J by 1 base, with 12 bases between the two germline ends. From germline, CDR1 is MNHEY and CDR2 SMNVEV (reference sequence). The CDR3 coding sequence is TGTGCCAGCAGTTTCTCGGCGGACCGTAACTATGGCTACACCTTC. Protein: CASSFSADRNYGYTF.

J is TRBJ1-5 and V is TRBV6-1; tentative D call: TRBD1 (5 bases). CDR3 length: 16 amino acids. Germline loops: CDR1 MNHNS, CDR2 SASEGT. The V end was cut by 1 base, the J end by 0 bases, with 10 bases between. Written as DNA, the CDR3 is TGTGCCAGCAGTGAAGTTCGACAGAGTAGCAATCAGCCCCAGCATTTT. Translation gives CASSEVRQSSNQPQHF.

This sequence joins TRBV6-6 and TRBJ1-1, with 8 bases lining up with TRBD1. The germline gives CDR1 MNHNY, CDR2 SVGAGI (reference sequence). With V trimmed by 2 bases and J by 1 base, 3 bases remained unmatched. There are 15 residues in the CDR3. The CDR3 spells CASSYLDRGNTEAFF. The CDR3 nucleotides are TGTGCCAGCAGTTACCTTGACAGGGGGAACACTGAAGCTTTCTTT.

The chain joins TRBV6-1 to TRBJ1-1; perhaps TRBD1 as D (6 bases). V was pared by 10 bases and J by 1 base, with 19 bases between. CDR3 length: 15 residues. Germline V gives CDR1 MNHNS, CDR2 SASEGT. As DNA, the CDR3 is TGTGCCAAGAATTGCCAAACAGGGACGAACACTGAAGCTTTCTTT. Protein product: CAKNCQTGTNTEAFF.

V usage is TRBV25-1 and J usage is TRBJ2-3, with TRBD1 matching 7 bases. Germline CDR1 MGHDK, CDR2 SYGVNS. Trimming at V came to 10 bases and at J to 5 bases, leaving 3 bases not matched to a gene. The CDR3 runs to 11 residues. The CDR3 region has the DNA TGTGCCACCAACAGGGGAGATACGCAGTATTTT. Protein product: CATNRGDTQYF.

The rearrangement links TRBV7-9 to TRBJ2-5; 9 bases agree with TRBD2. The CDR3 contains 17 residues. V shed 2 bases, J shed 4 bases, and the junction held 11 bases outside the gene matches. Germline CDR1 and CDR2: SEHNR and FQNEAQ (reference sequence). The DNA for the CDR3 is TGTGCCAGCAGCTTATGGTTTACGGCGGGAGGGTTAGAGACCCAGTACTTC. Translation gives CASSLWFTAGGLETQYF.

This chain links TRBV30 with TRBJ1-2; 9 positions match TRBD1. J gave up 8 bases and V 0 bases, and 10 bases lay outside the gene matches. CDR3 size: 15 residues. Germline V gives CDR1 GTSNPN, CDR2 SVGIG (reference sequence). In DNA form, the CDR3 reads TGTGCCTGGAGTGTACGACTAGGGGACAGGGCGGGCTACACCTTC. This gives the protein CAWSVRLGDRAGYTF.

The V gene is TRBV5-4, the J gene TRBJ1-2; 7 bases align to TRBD1. Germline V gene data show CDR1 as SGHNT and CDR2 as YYREEE (reference sequence). This CDR3 spans 15 amino acids. Trimming at V came to 0 bases and at J to 6 bases, leaving 8 bases not matched to a gene. The CDR3 nucleotides are TGTGCCAGCAGCTTGGTAGAGGACAGGCTCCATGGCTACACCTTC. This sequence encodes CASSLVEDRLHGYTF.

V is TRBV7-2 and J is TRBJ2-7; 7 bases align to TRBD2. Germline V gene lookup returns CDR1 SGHTA and CDR2 FQGNSA. The ends lost 5 bases at V and 6 bases at J; junction bases unmatched: 7. The CDR3 length is 13 residues. The CDR3 sequence is CASSVTREGEQYF. The CDR3 DNA reads TGTGCCAGCAGCGTAACCAGGGAGGGCGAGCAGTACTTC.

This chain connects TRBV27 to TRBJ1-2; D may be TRBD1 (5 bases). This CDR3 comprises 16 residues. Trimming pared 5 bases from V and 2 bases from J, leaving 18 bases between. Germline V gene data show CDR1 as MNHEY and CDR2 as SMNVEV (reference sequence). As DNA, the CDR3 is TGTGCCAGCAGTCCAAAAATGGGGGTGTTAAACTATGGCTACACCTTC. Protein: CASSPKMGVLNYGYTF.